Following are 28 T cell receptor beta chains from one sample sequenced in a study of T cells in localized non-small cell lung cancer. Only in-frame clones appear in the TCRdb table, and some are missing; sequencing was by immunoSEQ multiplex PCR. This table holds around 15,000 clones, over 85% found once. The sample consisted of peripheral blood mononuclear cells, taken before any cancer treatment. The source is a man between 40 and 70 years old with stage III lung adenocarcinoma.

The chain recombines TRBV4-1 with TRBJ1-6, with TRBD1 matching 7 bases. Trimming at V came to 4 bases and at J to 5 bases, leaving 2 bases not matched to a gene. The CDR3 runs to 14 residues. Germline loops: CDR1 MGHRA, CDR2 YSYEKL. The chain's CDR3 is CASSRTGDNSPLHF. CDR3 in DNA: TGCGCCAGCAGCCGAACAGGGGATAATTCACCCCTCCACTTT.

Details on this clone: Other nucleotide sequences from this sample produce the same CDR3. This chain uses TRBV7-2 with TRBJ1-3, with D hard to call. The ends were cut back, 4 bases at V and 4 bases at J, with 8 bases in the middle. This CDR3 contains 13 residues. Per germline, CDR1 SGHTA and CDR2 FQGNSA. This CDR3 reads CASSYSSGNTIYF. CDR3 DNA sequence: TGTGCCAGCAGCTATTCTTCAGGAAACACCATATATTTT.

The chain links TRBV27 to TRBJ1-4; D is unclear. Germline loops: CDR1 MNHEY, CDR2 SMNVEV (reference sequence). The CDR3 consists of 15 residues. V lost 6 bases to trimming and J lost 10 bases, with 21 bases between them. CDR3 bases: TGTGCCAGCAGACCTTCGGACGGGTCACTTGGAAAACTGTTTTTT. Amino acids: CASRPSDGSLGKLFF.

V and J are TRBV13 and TRBJ2-5; TRBD2 might be the D (6 bases). The CDR3 is 15 amino acids. CDR1 is PRHDT and CDR2 is FYEKMQ in the germline V gene (reference sequence). The V end lost 1 base, the J end lost 4 bases, and 13 bases lay between the germline ends. The CDR3 DNA is TGTGCCAGCAGCTTAGTGGGGGGTTCCTTAGAGACCCAGTACTTC. This gives the protein CASSLVGGSLETQYF.

The chain has TRBV5-1 and TRBJ1-4, with a possible D match to TRBD1 (6 bases). Trimming removed 1 base from V and 0 bases from J, with 10 bases in between. The CDR3 loop spans 16 amino acids. Germline assignment: CDR1 SGHRS and CDR2 YFSETQ. In DNA form, the CDR3 reads TGCGCCAGCAGCTTGTCCGGGACACCAACTAATGAAAAACTGTTTTTT. It codes for CASSLSGTPTNEKLFF.

The rearrangement links TRBV28 to TRBJ1-5; no clear D gene. The CDR3 length is 15 residues. Germline values: CDR1 MDHEN, CDR2 SYDVKM. The V end lost 2 bases, the J end lost 0 bases, and 8 bases lay between the germline ends. As DNA, the CDR3 is TGTGCCAGCAGTTTAACAACATATAGCAATCAGCCCCAGCATTTT. It yields the protein CASSLTTYSNQPQHF. The whole variable domain, remainder taken from reference TRBV28 and TRBJ1-5, is DVKVTQSSRYLVKRTGEKVFLECVQDMDHENMFWYRQDPGLGLRLIYFSYDVKMKEKGDIPEGYSVSREKKERFSLILESASTNQTSMYLCASSLTTYSNQPQHFGDGTRLSIL.

The chain combines TRBV29-1 with TRBJ1-2, with D possibly matching TRBD1 (6 bases). The V end was cut by 6 bases, the J end by 1 base, with 12 bases between. The CDR3 extends over 13 amino acids. The germline gives CDR1 SQVTM, CDR2 ANQGSEA. This CDR3 is CSVRQDINYGYTF. DNA for the CDR3: TGCAGCGTGAGACAGGATATTAACTATGGCTACACCTTC.

This clone was found once. The CDR3 nucleotides are TGTGCCAGCAGCTTGGCCTTCGGGAGGGAAACCCCCTACGAGCAGTACTTC. It specifies CASSLAFGRETPYEQYF. The chain has TRBV5-5 and TRBJ2-7, with TRBD2 matching over 8 bases. The CDR3 runs 17 residues. Germline lookup yields CDR1 SGHKS and CDR2 YYEKEE (reference sequence). Germline trimming cut 0 bases from V and 2 bases from J; bases unmatched to any gene: 10.

The CDR3 region is CATSRPLGQGTGELFF. The CDR3 DNA follows: TGTGCCACCAGCAGACCCCTGGGACAGGGCACCGGGGAGCTGTTTTTT. The gene calls are TRBV15 and TRBJ2-2; TRBD1 agrees at 9 bases. The V segment lost 2 bases and the J segment 4 bases; nucleotides outside the gene matches: 5. CDR1 is LNHNV and CDR2 is YYDKDF in the germline V gene (reference sequence). CDR3 length equals 16 residues.

This chain connects TRBV4-1 to TRBJ2-3; D call uncertain. V was shortened by 1 base and J by 2 bases, with 16 bases between the two germline ends. Germline CDR1 and CDR2: MGHRA and YSYEKL. The CDR3 is 17 residues long. CDR3 sequence reads: CASSQAEGVTLTDTQYF. The CDR3 bases are TGCGCCAGCAGCCAAGCCGAAGGAGTCACGCTCACAGATACGCAGTATTTT.

The J gene is TRBJ2-1, the V gene TRBV15; 7 bases map to TRBD2. J lost 7 bases, V lost 0 bases, and 9 bases had no gene match. Per germline, CDR1 LNHNV and CDR2 YYDKDF (reference sequence). The CDR3 is made up of 16 amino acids. This chain's CDR3 is CATSRDIAGRGNEQFF. The CDR3 region has the DNA TGTGCCACCAGCAGAGATATTGCGGGGCGGGGGAATGAGCAGTTCTTC.

The chain recombines TRBV7-8 with TRBJ1-2, with 8 bases lining up with TRBD1. This CDR3 comprises 15 residues. V was pared by 2 bases and J by 2 bases, with 4 bases of the junction left unmatched. Germline V gene lookup returns CDR1 SGHVS and CDR2 FQNEAQ. CDR3 DNA: TGTGCCAGCAGCTTACAGGGGGCCGTGAACTATGGCTACACCTTC. Translated, it gives CASSLQGAVNYGYTF. The full variable domain, its missing parts supplied by reference TRBV7-8 and TRBJ1-2, is GAGVSQSPRYKVAKRGQDVALRCDPISGHVSLFWYQQALGQGPEFLTYFQNEAQLDKSGLPSDRFFAERPEGSVSTLKIQRTQQEDSAVYLCASSLQGAVNYGYTFGSGTRLTVV.

The chain has TRBV4-1 and TRBJ2-5; TRBD2 is a possible D gene (6 bases). The V and J ends lost 1 base and 2 bases respectively, with 17 bases between them. Looked up from germline, CDR1 is MGHRA and CDR2 is YSYEKL. There are 17 residues in the CDR3. The CDR3 sequence: CASSQGTLGRIQETQYF. In nucleotides, the CDR3 is TGCGCCAGCAGCCAAGGGACCCTTGGGAGGATACAAGAGACCCAGTACTTC.

The chain has TRBV4-1 and TRBJ2-7, with 7 bases identical to TRBD2. The CDR3 extends over 15 amino acids. Germline V lookup: CDR1 MGHRA, CDR2 YSYEKL. The V and J ends lost 1 base and 3 bases, in that order; junction bases with no gene match: 6. CDR3 residues: CASSQAKREVYEQYF. DNA of the CDR3: TGCGCCAGCAGCCAAGCTAAGCGGGAAGTCTACGAGCAGTACTTC.

The V and J genes are TRBV19 and TRBJ2-7; 8 bases are a match to TRBD1. In germline, CDR1 is LNHDA, CDR2 SQIVND (reference sequence). The V gene end was trimmed by 6 bases and the J gene end by 4 bases; junction bases not matched to a gene: 11. The CDR3 runs 15 residues. The CDR3 nucleotides are TGTGCCAGTAGCATGACAGGGGACCCGTTTTACGAGCAGTACTTC. It translates to CASSMTGDPFYEQYF.

The chain has TRBV5-5 and TRBJ1-5; 7 bases fit TRBD1. After removal of 7 bases from V and 5 bases from J, the junction contained 6 bases not matched to a gene. The CDR3 runs 13 residues. Per the germline V gene, CDR1 is SGHKS and CDR2 is YYEKEE (reference sequence). CDR3 residues: CASGRDRDQPQHF. In nucleotides, the CDR3 is TGTGCCAGCGGACGAGACAGGGATCAGCCCCAGCATTTT. The full variable domain, with the rest looked up from reference TRBV5-5 and TRBJ1-5, is DAGVTQSPTHLIKTRGQQVTLRCSPISGHKSVSWYQQVLGQGPQFIFQYYEKEERGRGNFPDRFSARQFPNYSSELNVNALLLGDSALYLCASGRDRDQPQHFGDGTRLSIL.

For this clone: This may arise from a read error, as a much more abundant clone is one base away. This CDR3 is also generated by other DNA sequences in the sample. The chain recombines TRBV6-5 with TRBJ1-1; D is ambiguous. The CDR3 runs 15 residues. Per germline, CDR1 MNHEY and CDR2 SVGAGI. CDR3 DNA: TGTGCCAGCAGTTACTCATCTGTTCCGAACACTGAGGCTTTCTTT. Its translation: CASSYSSVPNTEAFF.

The V gene is TRBV27, the J gene TRBJ2-3; TRBD2 is a possible D gene (5 bases). The V gene's germline CDR1 is MNHEY and CDR2 SMNVEV (reference sequence). Between the trimmed V and J ends, which lost 5 bases and 6 bases, there was a span of 12 bases. The CDR3 sequence is 13 residues long. The CDR3 is CASSPSRGDTQYF. The CDR3, as DNA: TGTGCCAGCAGTCCCTCCCGAGGGGATACGCAGTATTTT.

This clone was recorded once. This chain uses TRBV5-6 with TRBJ2-6; no clear D gene. V was pared by 0 bases and J by 0 bases, with 10 bases between. Germline V gene sequence: CDR1 SGHDT, CDR2 YYEEEE. The CDR3 is made up of 17 amino acids. The chain's CDR3 is CASSLAGPSSGANVLTF. The CDR3 nucleotides are TGTGCCAGCAGCTTGGCCGGACCGAGCTCTGGGGCCAACGTCCTGACTTTC. Full variable domain (remainder filled in from reference TRBV5-6 and TRBJ2-6): DAGVTQSPTHLIKTRGQQVTLRCSPKSGHDTVSWYQQALGQGPQFIFQYYEEEERQRGNFPDRFSGHQFPNYSSELNVNALLLGDSALYLCASSLAGPSSGANVLTFGAGSRLTVL.

The chain links TRBV7-9 to TRBJ2-5, with TRBD2 matching over 8 bases. The length of the CDR3 is 14 residues. V dropped 4 bases and J dropped 5; count of bases not matched to a gene: 6. Germline V gives CDR1 SEHNR, CDR2 FQNEAQ (reference sequence). The CDR3 spells CASSYSGGRETQYF. The CDR3 bases are TGTGCCAGCAGCTACTCGGGAGGGAGGGAGACCCAGTACTTC. Full variable domain (remainder filled in from reference TRBV7-9 and TRBJ2-5): DTGVSQNPRHKITKRGQNVTFRCDPISEHNRLYWYRQTLGQGPEFLTYFQNEAQLEKSRLLSDRFSAERPKGSFSTLEIQRTEQGDSAMYLCASSYSGGRETQYFGPGTRLLVL.

The chain recombines TRBV4-1 with TRBJ2-5; TRBD2 might be the D (6 bases). From germline, CDR1 is MGHRA and CDR2 YSYEKL. Between the trimmed V and J ends, which lost 4 bases and 2 bases, there was a span of 11 bases. This CDR3 is 14 amino acids long. In DNA form, the CDR3 reads TGCGCCAGCAGCCCCCGGGAGCTTCAAGAGACCCAGTACTTC. Its translation: CASSPRELQETQYF.

The gene calls are TRBV7-9 and TRBJ1-5; no clear D gene. CDR1 and CDR2 (germline): SEHNR, FQNEAQ (reference sequence). The CDR3 runs to 13 residues. The germline V and J ends were trimmed by 3 bases and 6 bases, with 9 bases remaining between them. As DNA, the CDR3 is TGTGCCAGCAGCTTGGCAGCCGCTCAGCCCCAGCATTTT. It yields the protein CASSLAAAQPQHF. Combining the CDR3 with reference TRBV7-9 and TRBJ1-5 gives the whole variable domain DTGVSQNPRHKITKRGQNVTFRCDPISEHNRLYWYRQTLGQGPEFLTYFQNEAQLEKSRLLSDRFSAERPKGSFSTLEIQRTEQGDSAMYLCASSLAAAQPQHFGDGTRLSIL.

The chain is built from TRBV4-2 and TRBJ2-7, with TRBD2 identical over 15 bases. Germline CDR1 reads LGHNA; CDR2 reads YNFKEQ. This CDR3 has 16 amino acids. J was trimmed by 7 bases and V by 5 bases; bases with no gene match: 9. CDR3: CASSLGGLAGGKEQYF. CDR3 DNA: TGTGCCAGCAGCTTGGGCGGACTAGCGGGAGGGAAAGAGCAGTACTTC.

The chain uses TRBV28 and TRBJ2-1; no clear D. With 2 bases removed from V and 0 bases from J, the gap between germline ends came to 8 bases. The germline gives CDR1 MDHEN, CDR2 SYDVKM. The CDR3 runs to 15 residues. The CDR3 DNA sequence: TGTGCCAGCAGTTTAGCTACGGTCTCCTACAATGAGCAGTTCTTC. It specifies CASSLATVSYNEQFF.

The gene calls are TRBV12-5 and TRBJ2-2, with TRBD2 matching over 9 bases. The CDR3 has 16 residues. Germline V CDR1 and CDR2: LGHNT, FRNRAP. For the CDR3, the DNA is TGTGCCTCGGGGGTAGCGGGAGCAGTGAACACCGGGGAGCTGTTTTTT. It codes for CASGVAGAVNTGELFF.

The genes are TRBV11-2 and TRBJ1-3, with a tentative D call TRBD1 (6 bases). There are 13 residues in the CDR3. Per the germline V gene, CDR1 is SGHAT and CDR2 is FQNNGV. The ends were cut back, 5 bases at V and 6 bases at J, with 11 bases in the middle. CDR3 sequence: CASSVQGANTIYF. CDR3 coding DNA: TGTGCCAGCAGCGTACAGGGAGCAAACACCATATATTTT.

The rearrangement links TRBV11-2 to TRBJ2-7; D ambiguous. CDR3 length equals 13 residues. V lost 4 bases and J 3 bases, leaving 10 bases between the germline ends. Germline V lookup: CDR1 SGHAT, CDR2 FQNNGV. DNA for the CDR3: TGTGCCAGCAGCTCTTTAAAGGTCTACGAGCAGTACTTC. This gives the protein CASSSLKVYEQYF. The whole variable domain, remainder taken from reference TRBV11-2 and TRBJ2-7, is EAGVAQSPRYKIIEKRQSVAFWCNPISGHATLYWYQQILGQGPKLLIQFQNNGVVDDSQLPKDRFSAERLKGVDSTLKIQPAKLEDSAVYLCASSSLKVYEQYFGPGTRLTVT.

V and J are TRBV18 and TRBJ2-2, with TRBD2 matching over 10 bases. Germline assignment: CDR1 KGHSH and CDR2 LQKENI. Trimming removed 0 bases from V and 4 bases from J; junction bases left unmatched: 5. The CDR3 loop spans 17 amino acids. In DNA form, the CDR3 reads TGTGCCAGCTCACCACCGCTAGCGGGAGTACGCACCGGGGAGCTGTTTTTT. Protein product: CASSPPLAGVRTGELFF.